The T cell receptor (beta chain) under discussion was sequenced for a study of control samples from healthy donors and cancer patients. Measured with immunoSEQ multiplex PCR; TCRdb has only the in-frame clones, and not every one. In total, the table holds some 180,000 clones. The sequence came from a woman under 40 in good health. The sequenced sample was blood.

The CDR3 coding sequence is TGCAGCGTTGAGGCAGGGTCGGGGAACACCATATATTTT. It specifies CSVEAGSGNTIYF. V gene TRBV29-1 combines with J gene TRBJ1-3; tentative D call: TRBD1 (5 bases). The V and J ends lost 3 bases and 7 bases respectively, with 13 bases between them. The length of the CDR3 is 13 residues. Germline V gene lookup returns CDR1 SQVTM and CDR2 ANQGSEA.